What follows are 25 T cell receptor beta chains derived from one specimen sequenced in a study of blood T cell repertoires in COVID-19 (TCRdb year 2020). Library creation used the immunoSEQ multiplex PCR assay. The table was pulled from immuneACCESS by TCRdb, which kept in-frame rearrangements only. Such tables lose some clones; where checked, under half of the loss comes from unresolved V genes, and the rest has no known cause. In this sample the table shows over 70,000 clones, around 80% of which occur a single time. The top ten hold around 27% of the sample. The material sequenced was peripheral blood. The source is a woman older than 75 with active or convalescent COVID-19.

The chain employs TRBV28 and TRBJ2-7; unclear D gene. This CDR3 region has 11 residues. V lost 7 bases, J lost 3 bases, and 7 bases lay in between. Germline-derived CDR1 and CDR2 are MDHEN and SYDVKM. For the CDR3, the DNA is TGTGCCAGCAACCGCTACTACGAGCAGTACTTC. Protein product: CASNRYYEQYF.

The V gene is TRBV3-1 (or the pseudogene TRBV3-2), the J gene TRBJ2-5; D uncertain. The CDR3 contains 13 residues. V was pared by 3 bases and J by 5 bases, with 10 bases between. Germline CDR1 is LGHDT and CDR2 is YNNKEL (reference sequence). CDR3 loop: CASSHPPRETQYF. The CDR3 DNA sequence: TGTGCCAGCAGCCACCCGCCTCGGGAGACCCAGTACTTC.

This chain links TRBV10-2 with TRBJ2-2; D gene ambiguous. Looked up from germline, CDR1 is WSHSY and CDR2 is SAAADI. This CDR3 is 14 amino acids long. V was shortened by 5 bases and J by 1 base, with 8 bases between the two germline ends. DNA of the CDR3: TGCGCCAGCAGTCGTGGCAGGAACACCGGGGAGCTGTTTTTT. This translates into CASSRGRNTGELFF.

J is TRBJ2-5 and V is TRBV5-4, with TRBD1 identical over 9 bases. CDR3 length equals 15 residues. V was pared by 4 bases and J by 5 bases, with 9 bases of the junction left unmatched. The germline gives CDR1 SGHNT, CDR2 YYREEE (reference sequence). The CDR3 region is CASSPPGTGWETQYF. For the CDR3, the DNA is TGTGCCAGCAGCCCTCCAGGGACAGGGTGGGAGACCCAGTACTTC.

CDR3 nucleotides: TGTGCCAGCAGTTCTCGGGACAGGGGGCTTTTGTACACCTTC. This codes for CASSSRDRGLLYTF. The chain has TRBV6-5 and TRBJ1-2; 12 bases line up with TRBD1. The CDR3 length is 14 residues. Trimming at V came to 4 bases and at J to 11 bases, leaving 8 bases not matched to a gene. Germline lookup yields CDR1 MNHEY and CDR2 SVGAGI.

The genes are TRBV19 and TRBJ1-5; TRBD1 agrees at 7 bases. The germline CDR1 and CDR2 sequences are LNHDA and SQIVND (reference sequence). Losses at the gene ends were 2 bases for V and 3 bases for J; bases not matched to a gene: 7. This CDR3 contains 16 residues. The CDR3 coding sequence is TGTGCCAGTAGTATAACCCCGGGACAGATCAATCAGCCCCAGCATTTT. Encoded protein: CASSITPGQINQPQHF.

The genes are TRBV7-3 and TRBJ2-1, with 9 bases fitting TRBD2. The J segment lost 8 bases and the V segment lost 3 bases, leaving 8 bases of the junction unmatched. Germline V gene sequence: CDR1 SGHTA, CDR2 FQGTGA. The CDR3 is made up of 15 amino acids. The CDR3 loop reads CASSLSGGTGDEQFF. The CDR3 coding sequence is TGTGCCAGCAGCTTGAGCGGGGGGACCGGAGATGAGCAGTTCTTC.

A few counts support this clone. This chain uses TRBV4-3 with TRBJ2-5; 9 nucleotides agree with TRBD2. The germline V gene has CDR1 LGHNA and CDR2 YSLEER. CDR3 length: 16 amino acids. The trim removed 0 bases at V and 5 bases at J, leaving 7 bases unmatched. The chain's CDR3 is CASSQDWPSGMETQYF. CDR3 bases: TGCGCCAGCAGCCAAGACTGGCCTAGCGGGATGGAGACCCAGTACTTC.

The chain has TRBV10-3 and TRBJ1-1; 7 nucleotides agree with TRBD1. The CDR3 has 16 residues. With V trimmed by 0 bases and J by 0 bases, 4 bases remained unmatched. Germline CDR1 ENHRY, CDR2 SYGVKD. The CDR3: CAISESGGTVNTEAFF. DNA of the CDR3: TGTGCCATCAGTGAGTCGGGCGGGACAGTGAACACTGAAGCTTTCTTT.

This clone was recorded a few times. CDR3: CASKETGATNEKLFF. The CDR3 coding sequence is TGTGCCAGCAAGGAAACAGGGGCAACTAATGAAAAACTGTTTTTT. V gene TRBV6-6 combines with J gene TRBJ1-4; the match to TRBD1 covers 7 bases. V trimming: 7 bases; J trimming: 0 bases; junction bases outside the gene matches: 5. The CDR3 is 15 residues long. The germline V gene has CDR1 MNHNY and CDR2 SVGAGI (reference sequence).

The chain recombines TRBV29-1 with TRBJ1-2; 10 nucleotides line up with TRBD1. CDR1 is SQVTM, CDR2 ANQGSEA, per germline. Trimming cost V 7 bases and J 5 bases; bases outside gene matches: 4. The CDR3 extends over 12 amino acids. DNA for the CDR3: TGCAGCGGTGGGACAGGGGTTTATGGCTACACCTTC. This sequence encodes CSGGTGVYGYTF.

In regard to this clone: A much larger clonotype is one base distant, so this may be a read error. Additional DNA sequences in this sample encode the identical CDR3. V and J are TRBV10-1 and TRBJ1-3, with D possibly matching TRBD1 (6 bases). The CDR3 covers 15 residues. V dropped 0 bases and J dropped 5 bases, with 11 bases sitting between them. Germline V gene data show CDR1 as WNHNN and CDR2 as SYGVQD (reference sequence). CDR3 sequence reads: CASSESRGTRNTIYF. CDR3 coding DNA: TGCGCCAGCAGTGAGTCCAGGGGAACCAGAAACACCATATATTTT.

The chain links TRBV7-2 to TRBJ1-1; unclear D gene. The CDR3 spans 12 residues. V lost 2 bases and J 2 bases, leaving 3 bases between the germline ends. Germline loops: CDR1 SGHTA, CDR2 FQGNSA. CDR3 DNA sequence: TGTGCCAGCAGCTTACAAAACACTGAAGCTTTCTTT. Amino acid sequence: CASSLQNTEAFF.

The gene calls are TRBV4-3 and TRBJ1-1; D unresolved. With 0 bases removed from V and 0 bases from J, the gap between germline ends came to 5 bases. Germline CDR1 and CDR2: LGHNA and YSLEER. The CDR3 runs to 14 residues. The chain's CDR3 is CASSQDLLNTEAFF. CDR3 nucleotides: TGCGCCAGCAGCCAAGACCTGTTGAACACTGAAGCTTTCTTT.

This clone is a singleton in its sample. This chain's CDR3 is CASIAGGDNQPQHF. CDR3 in DNA: TGTGCCAGCATCGCTGGGGGGGATAATCAGCCCCAGCATTTT. This chain links TRBV28 with TRBJ1-5, with D perhaps matching TRBD1 (5 bases). Per the germline V gene, CDR1 is MDHEN and CDR2 is SYDVKM. V lost 7 bases to trimming and J lost 4 bases, with 14 bases between them. This CDR3 contains 14 residues.

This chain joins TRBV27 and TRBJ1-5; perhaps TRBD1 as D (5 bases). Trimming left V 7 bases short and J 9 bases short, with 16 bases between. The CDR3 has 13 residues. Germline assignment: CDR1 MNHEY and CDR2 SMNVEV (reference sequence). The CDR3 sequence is CASISWGRGPQHF. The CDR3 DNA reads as TGTGCCAGCATCTCTTGGGGGAGGGGGCCCCAGCATTTT.

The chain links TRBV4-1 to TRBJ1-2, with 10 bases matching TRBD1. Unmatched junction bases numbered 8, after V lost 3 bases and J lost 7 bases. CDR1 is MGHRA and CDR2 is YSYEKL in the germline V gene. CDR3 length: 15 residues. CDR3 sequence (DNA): TGCGCCAGCAGCCACGGACAGGGGGTGGTGTTTGGCTACACCTTC. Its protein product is CASSHGQGVVFGYTF.

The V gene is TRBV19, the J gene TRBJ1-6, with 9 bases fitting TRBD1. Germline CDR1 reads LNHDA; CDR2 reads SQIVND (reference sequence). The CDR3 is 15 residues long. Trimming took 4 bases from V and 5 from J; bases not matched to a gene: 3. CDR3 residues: CASSKRDRDNSPLHF. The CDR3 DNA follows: TGTGCCAGTAGTAAACGGGACAGGGATAATTCACCCCTCCACTTT.

The DNA of the CDR3 is TGTGCCAGCAGCCTGGGACTAGCGTCAGTGGGTACGCAGTATTTT. The encoded protein is CASSLGLASVGTQYF. V is TRBV7-2 and J is TRBJ2-3; 10 bases are a match to TRBD2. From germline, CDR1 is SGHTA and CDR2 FQGNSA. After removal of 5 bases from V and 8 bases from J, the junction contained 10 bases not matched to a gene. The CDR3 has 15 amino acids.

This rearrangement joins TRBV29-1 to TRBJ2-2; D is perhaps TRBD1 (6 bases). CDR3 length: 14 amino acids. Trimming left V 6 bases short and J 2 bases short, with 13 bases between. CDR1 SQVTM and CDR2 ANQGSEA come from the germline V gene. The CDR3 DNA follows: TGCAGCGTAATTATGGACAGCAACACCGGGGAGCTGTTTTTT. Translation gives CSVIMDSNTGELFF.

The CDR3 DNA sequence: TGCGCCAGCAGCATTACACCAAATCCCTCCTACGAGCAGTACTTC. Translating it yields CASSITPNPSYEQYF. The gene calls are TRBV5-1 and TRBJ2-7; D unresolved. This CDR3 region has 15 residues. The V gene lost 4 bases and the J gene lost 0 bases, with 14 bases spanning the gap. In germline, CDR1 is SGHRS, CDR2 YFSETQ.

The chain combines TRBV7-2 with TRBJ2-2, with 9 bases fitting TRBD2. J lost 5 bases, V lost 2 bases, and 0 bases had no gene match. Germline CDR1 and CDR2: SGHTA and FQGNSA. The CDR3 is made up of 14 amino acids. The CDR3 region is CASSLLAGTGELFF. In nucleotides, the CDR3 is TGTGCCAGCAGCTTACTAGCGGGGACCGGGGAGCTGTTTTTT.

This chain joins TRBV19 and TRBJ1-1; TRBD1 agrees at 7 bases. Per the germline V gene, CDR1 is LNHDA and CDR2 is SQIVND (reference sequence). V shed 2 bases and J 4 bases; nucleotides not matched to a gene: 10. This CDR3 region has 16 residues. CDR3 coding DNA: TGTGCCAGTAGTATAAGGGCAGGGGGAGGATTCACTGAAGCTTTCTTT. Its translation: CASSIRAGGGFTEAFF.

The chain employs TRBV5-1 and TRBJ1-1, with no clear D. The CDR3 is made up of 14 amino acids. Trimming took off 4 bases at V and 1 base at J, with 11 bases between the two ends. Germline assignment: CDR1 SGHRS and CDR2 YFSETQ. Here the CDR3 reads CASSLSFGNTEAFF. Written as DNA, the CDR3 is TGCGCCAGCAGCCTTAGCTTTGGGAACACTGAAGCTTTCTTT.

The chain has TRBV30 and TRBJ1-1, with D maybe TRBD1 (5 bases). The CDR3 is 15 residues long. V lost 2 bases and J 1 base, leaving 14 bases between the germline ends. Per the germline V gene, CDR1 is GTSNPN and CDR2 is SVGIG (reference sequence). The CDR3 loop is CAWSPHRGGNTEAFF. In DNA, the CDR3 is TGTGCCTGGAGTCCTCATCGGGGGGGGAACACTGAAGCTTTCTTT.